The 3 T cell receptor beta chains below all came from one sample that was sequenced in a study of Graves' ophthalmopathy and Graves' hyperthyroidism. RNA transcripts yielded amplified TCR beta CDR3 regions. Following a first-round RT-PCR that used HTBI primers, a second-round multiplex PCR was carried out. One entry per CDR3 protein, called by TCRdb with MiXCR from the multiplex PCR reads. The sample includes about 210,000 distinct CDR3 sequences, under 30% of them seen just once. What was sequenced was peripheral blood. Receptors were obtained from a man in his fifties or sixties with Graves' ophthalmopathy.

CDR3 sequence reads: CASSYEASGRQETQYF. The CDR3 bases are TGTGCCAGCAGTTACGAGGCTAGCGGGAGACAAGAGACCCAGTACTTC. The genes are TRBV6-5 and TRBJ2-5; 10 bases line up with TRBD2. There are 16 residues in the CDR3. V shed 2 bases and J 2 bases; nucleotides not matched to a gene: 5. The germline V gene encodes CDR1 MNHEY and CDR2 SVGAGI.

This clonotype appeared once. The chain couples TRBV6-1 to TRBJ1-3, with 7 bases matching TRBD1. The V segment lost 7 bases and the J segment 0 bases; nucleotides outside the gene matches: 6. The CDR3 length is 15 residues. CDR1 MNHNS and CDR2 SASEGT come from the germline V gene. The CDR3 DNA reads TGTGCCAGCAATGACAGGGCTTACTCTGGAAACACCATATATTTT. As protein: CASNDRAYSGNTIYF.

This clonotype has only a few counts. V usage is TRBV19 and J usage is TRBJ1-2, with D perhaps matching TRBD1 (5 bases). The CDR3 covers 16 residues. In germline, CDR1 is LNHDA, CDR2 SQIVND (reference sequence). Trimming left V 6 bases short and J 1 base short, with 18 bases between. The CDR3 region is CASRTTGQVDNYGYTF. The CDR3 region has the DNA TGTGCCAGTAGAACCACGGGGCAGGTGGATAACTATGGCTACACCTTC.